This TCR beta chain was sequenced for a study of a mutant IDH1 vaccine in newly diagnosed glioma. About this clone itself: Its antigen is unknown.

Time point defined: week 11, during vaccination. Vaccination used 300 ug of mutant IDH1 20-mer peptide per dose, with topical imiquimod. This CDR3 region has 14 residues. V was clipped by 7 bases and J by 10 bases; unmatched bases: 11. Germline assignment: CDR1 LGHNA and CDR2 YSLEER. Measured with immunoSEQ multiplex PCR; TCRdb has only the in-frame clones, and not every one. Among 45,000 to 60,000 clones listed, more than 85% were seen once. The TCR was taken from a man aged 45 to 65 with glioma. This chain uses TRBV4-3 with TRBJ2-3; the match to TRBD2 covers 10 bases. The input for sequencing was PBMCs, taken from a glioma patient whose treatment included an IDH1 peptide vaccine. This CDR3 is CASILASGGSPQYF. In DNA, the CDR3 is TGCGCCAGCATCCTCGCTAGCGGGGGTTCCCCGCAGTATTTT.